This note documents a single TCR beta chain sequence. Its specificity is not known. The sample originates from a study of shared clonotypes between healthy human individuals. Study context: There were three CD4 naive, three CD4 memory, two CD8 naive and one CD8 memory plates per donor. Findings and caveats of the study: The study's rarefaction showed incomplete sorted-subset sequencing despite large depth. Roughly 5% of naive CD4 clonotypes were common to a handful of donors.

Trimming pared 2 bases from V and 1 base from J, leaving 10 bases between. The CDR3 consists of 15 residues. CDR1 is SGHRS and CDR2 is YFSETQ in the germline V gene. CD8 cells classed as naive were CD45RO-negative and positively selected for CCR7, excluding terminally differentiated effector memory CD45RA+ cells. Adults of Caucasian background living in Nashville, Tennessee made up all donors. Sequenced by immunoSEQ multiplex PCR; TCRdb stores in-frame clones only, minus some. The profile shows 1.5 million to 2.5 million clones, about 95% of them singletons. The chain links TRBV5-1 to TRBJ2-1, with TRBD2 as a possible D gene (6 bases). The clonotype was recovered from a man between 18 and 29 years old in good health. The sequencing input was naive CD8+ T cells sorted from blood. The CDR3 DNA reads TGCGCCAGCAGCTTCCGACTAGGTTCCTACAATGAGCAGTTCTTC. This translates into CASSFRLGSYNEQFF.